This is a list of T cell receptor beta chains from one sample in a study of T cell repertoires in cytomegalovirus infection. Via MiXCR, TCRdb re-called the reads, giving one row per CDR3 protein. The sample records about 740,000 distinct CDR3 sequences, 35% being singletons. Sequenced material: PBMCs. These receptors were taken from a human donor in good health (CMV status not recorded). Some clones in this sample may be carry-over from other donors' samples. Each CDR3 is given with its conserved first and last residue. Each record gives: D gene, clone size, J gene, V gene, CDR3 DNA, CDR3 protein. A D gene is named only where the DNA matches it firmly. Clone size appears in some rows only: once, few, many, or a class for an expanded clone.

- many TRBJ1-2 TRBV12-3/TRBV12-4 TGTGCCAGCAGTTTAGGAGGGCGGGGGTCTCGATATGGCTACACCTTC CASSLGGRGSRYGYTF
TRBD1 - TRBJ2-1 TRBV5-4 TGTGCCAGCAGCTTGCTACAGGGGGCGAGGAATGAGCAGTTCTTC CASSLLQGARNEQFF
- few TRBJ2-1 TRBV24-1 TGTGCCACCAGTGATCCCCAGGGAGGTCCTGACAATGAGCAGTTCTTC CATSDPQGGPDNEQFF
- - TRBJ2-3 TRBV25-1 TGTGCAATCAGTGGGGGAGAATCCGGTGCGACGGGTACGCAGTATTTT CAISGGESGATGTQYF
- few TRBJ1-4 TRBV28 TGTGCCAGCAGTTTATGGGGAGGGGAAAAACTGTTTTTT CASSLWGGEKLFF
- - TRBJ1-1 TRBV20-1 TGCAGTGCCGCCTCCGGGAGAAACACTGAAGCTTTCTTT CSAASGRNTEAFF
TRBD1 many TRBJ1-5 TRBV2 TGTGCCAGCAGTGACAGGGGGCGAGGTCAGCCCCAGCATTTT CASSDRGRGQPQHF
- - TRBJ2-5 TRBV12-3/TRBV12-4 TGTGCCAGCAGATATGGAGAGACCCAGTACTTC CASRYGETQYF
- many TRBJ1-1 TRBV7-9 TGTGCCAGCAGCTTAGGGGCGGACGGGACTGAAGCTTTCTTT CASSLGADGTEAFF
- - TRBJ2-7 TRBV11-2 TGTGCCAGCAGTCAGGATCCGGTCTACGAGCAGTACTTC CASSQDPVYEQYF
TRBD1 - TRBJ1-6 TRBV5-6 TGTGCCAGCAGCTTGCGCGGGACAGCCGATTCACCCCTCCACTTT CASSLRGTADSPLHF
- - TRBJ2-7 TRBV7-2 TGTGCCAGCAGCTTATCTTCCGGGGGCTTCTCCTACGAGCAGTACTTC CASSLSSGGFSYEQYF
- few TRBJ1-1 TRBV12-3/TRBV12-4 TGTGCCAGCAGTTTTACTGGGGGCGCGAACACTGAAGCTTTCTTT CASSFTGGANTEAFF
TRBD1 - TRBJ1-3 TRBV28 TGTGCCAGCAGTCCAATCACAGGGGTCTCTGGAAACACCATATATTTT CASSPITGVSGNTIYF
- few TRBJ2-4 TRBV28 TGTGCCAGCTCTCAAACAGGTCCCCTAGCCAAAAACATTCAGTACTTC CASSQTGPLAKNIQYF
TRBD2 few TRBJ2-1 TRBV7-6 TGTGCCAGCAGCTTTGTAGCGGGGGGTATCAATGAGCAGTTCTTC CASSFVAGGINEQFF
- - TRBJ1-6 TRBV11-2 TGTGCCAGCAGCTCGCCCTGGGCCTACGGTTCACCCCTCCACTTT CASSSPWAYGSPLHF
- - TRBJ2-3 TRBV2 TGTGCCAGCAGTGAATTCGGGGGCGCAGATACGCAGTATTTT CASSEFGGADTQYF
- - TRBJ2-3 TRBV12-3/TRBV12-4 TGTGCCAGCAGTTTGACCCCCGGGACCCGCGGAGATACGCAGTATTTT CASSLTPGTRGDTQYF
- - TRBJ2-5 TRBV12-3/TRBV12-4 TGTGCCAGCAGACCCTCTCCCGTCACAAAGACCCAGTACTTC CASRPSPVTKTQYF
- - TRBJ2-3 TRBV11-2 TGTGCCAGCAGCCCCGGTAATACGCAGTATTTT CASSPGNTQYF